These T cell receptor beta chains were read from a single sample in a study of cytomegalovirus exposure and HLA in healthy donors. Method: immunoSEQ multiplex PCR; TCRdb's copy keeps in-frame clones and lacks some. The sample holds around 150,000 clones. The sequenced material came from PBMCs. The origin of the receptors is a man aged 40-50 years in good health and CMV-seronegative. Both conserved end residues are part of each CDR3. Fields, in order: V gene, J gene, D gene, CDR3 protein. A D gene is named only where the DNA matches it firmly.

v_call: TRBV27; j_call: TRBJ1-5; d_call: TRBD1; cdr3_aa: CASSPHGQGKPQHF
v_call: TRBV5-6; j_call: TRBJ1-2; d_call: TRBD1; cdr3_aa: CASSLRRGSYGYTF
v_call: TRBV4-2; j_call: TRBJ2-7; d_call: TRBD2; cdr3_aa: CASSPRLAGSYEQYF
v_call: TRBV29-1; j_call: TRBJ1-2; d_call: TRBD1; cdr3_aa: CSVKMTGSYGYTF
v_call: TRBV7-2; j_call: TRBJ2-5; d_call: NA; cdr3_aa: CASSITSTQGQDF
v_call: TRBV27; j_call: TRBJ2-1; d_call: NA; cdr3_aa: CASSFWRDEQFF
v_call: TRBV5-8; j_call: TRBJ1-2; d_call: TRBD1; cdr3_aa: CASSSVTGLISGYTF
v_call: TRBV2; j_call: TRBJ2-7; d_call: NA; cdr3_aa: CASSVSLAYYEQYF
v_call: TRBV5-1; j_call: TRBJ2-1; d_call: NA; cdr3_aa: CASSSLLDTEQFF
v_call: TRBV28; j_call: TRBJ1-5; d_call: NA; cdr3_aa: CASRSYSNQPQHF
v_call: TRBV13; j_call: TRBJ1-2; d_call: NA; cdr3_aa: CASSLAARGYGYTF
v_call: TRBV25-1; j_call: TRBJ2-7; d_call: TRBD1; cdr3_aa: CASSEYGTGAYEQYF
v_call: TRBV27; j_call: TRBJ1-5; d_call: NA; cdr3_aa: CASSLSGRGNQPQHF
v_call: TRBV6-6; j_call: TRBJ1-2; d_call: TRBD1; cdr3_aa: CASRPPGQPYGYTF
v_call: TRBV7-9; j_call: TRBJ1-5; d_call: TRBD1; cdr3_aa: CASSLVGTGGRVQPQHF
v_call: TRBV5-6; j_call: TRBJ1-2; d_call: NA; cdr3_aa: CASSFSSGYGYTF
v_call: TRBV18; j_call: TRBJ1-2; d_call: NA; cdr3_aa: CASSPQTGYGYTF
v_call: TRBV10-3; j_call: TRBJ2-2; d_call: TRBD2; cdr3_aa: CAISRDYLNTGELFF
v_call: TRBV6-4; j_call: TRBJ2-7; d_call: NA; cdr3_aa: CASSRDEVTRSYEQYF
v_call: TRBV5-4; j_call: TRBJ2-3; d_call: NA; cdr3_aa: CASSPKGAVGDTQYF
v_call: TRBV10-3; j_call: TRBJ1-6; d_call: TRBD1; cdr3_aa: CAISSGGRDSPLHF
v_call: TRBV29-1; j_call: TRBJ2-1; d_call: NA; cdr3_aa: CSAGGASEQFF
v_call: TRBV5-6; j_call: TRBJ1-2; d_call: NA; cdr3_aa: CASSLPANYGYTF
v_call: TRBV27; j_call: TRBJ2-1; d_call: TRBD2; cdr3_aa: CASSIGLAGSDEQFF
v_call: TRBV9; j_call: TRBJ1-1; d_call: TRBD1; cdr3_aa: CASSGGQVSTEAFF
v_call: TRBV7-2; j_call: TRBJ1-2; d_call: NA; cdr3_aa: CASSLKDNPSGYTF
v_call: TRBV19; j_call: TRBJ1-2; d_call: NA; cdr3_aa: CASSMVRGMGYGYTF
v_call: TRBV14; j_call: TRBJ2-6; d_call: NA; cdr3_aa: CASSQVVGLSGANVLTF
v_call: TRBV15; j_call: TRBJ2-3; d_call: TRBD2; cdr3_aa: CATSRGTGLPTDTQYF
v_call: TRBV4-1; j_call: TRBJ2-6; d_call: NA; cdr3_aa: CASSQDQGSGANVLTF
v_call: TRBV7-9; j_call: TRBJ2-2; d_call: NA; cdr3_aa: CASSLPNTGELFF
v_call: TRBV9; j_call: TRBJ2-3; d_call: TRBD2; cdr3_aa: CASSVAGGDPDTQYF
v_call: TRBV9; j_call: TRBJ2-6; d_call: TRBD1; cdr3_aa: CASSGDRTPPGANVLTF
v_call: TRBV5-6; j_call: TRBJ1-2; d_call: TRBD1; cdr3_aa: CASSLGQGNYGYTF
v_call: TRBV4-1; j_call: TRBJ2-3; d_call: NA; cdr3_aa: CASSQSRGVGTDTQYF
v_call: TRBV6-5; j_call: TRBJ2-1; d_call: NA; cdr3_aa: CASSYQASYNEQFF
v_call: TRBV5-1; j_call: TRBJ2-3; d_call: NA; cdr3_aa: CASSEVADTQYF
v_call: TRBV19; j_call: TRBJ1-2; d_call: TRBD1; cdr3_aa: CASSMLTGQGNYGYTF
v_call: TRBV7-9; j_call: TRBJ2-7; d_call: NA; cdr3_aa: CASSFGQGFYEQYF
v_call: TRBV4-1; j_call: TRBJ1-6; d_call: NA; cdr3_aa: CASSQVLYNSPLHF
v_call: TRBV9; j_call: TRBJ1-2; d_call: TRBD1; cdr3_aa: CASSGHRGGNYGYTF
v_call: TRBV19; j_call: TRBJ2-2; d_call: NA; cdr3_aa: CASSIGGHTGELFF
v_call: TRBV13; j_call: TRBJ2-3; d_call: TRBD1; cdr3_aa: CASSPPDRGNTQYF
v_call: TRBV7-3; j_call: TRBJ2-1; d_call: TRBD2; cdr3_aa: CASSPKPLAGVSSYNEQFF
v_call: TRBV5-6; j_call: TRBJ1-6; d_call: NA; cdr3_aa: CASSSQGYSPLHF
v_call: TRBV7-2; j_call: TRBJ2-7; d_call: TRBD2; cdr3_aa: CASSNSGGGSYEQYF